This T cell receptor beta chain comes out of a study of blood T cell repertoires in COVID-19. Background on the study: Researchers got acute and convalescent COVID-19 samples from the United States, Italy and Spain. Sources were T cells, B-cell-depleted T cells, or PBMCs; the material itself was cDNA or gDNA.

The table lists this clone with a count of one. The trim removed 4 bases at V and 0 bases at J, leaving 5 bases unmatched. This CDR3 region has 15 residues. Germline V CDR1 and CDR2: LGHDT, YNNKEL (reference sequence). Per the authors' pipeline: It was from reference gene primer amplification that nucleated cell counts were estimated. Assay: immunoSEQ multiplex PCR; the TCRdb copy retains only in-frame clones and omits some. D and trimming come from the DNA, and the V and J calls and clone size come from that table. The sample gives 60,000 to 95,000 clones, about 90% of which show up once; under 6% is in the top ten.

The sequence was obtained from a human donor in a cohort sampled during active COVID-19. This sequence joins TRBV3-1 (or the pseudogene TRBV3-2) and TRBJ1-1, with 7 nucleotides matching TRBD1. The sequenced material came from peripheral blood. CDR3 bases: TGTGCCAGCAGCCCGTCGGACAGGATGAACACTGAAGCTTTCTTT. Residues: CASSPSDRMNTEAFF.